This T cell receptor beta chain was captured by sequencing in a study of blood T cell repertoires in COVID-19. Background on the study: Acute and convalescent COVID-19 specimens originated in the United States, Italy and Spain. Sources were T cells, B-cell-depleted T cells, or PBMCs; the material itself was cDNA or gDNA.

As handled by the study authors: Amplified reference gene primers provided the basis for estimating nucleated cell counts. Libraries were prepared by immunoSEQ multiplex PCR; TCRdb keeps only in-frame clonotypes and omits some of them. V, J and clone size were drawn from that table, and D and trimming were deduced from the DNA. The table includes roughly 120,000 clones, approximately 88% detected once. The CDR3 length is 13 residues. Trimming took off 3 bases at V and 12 bases at J, with 17 bases between the two ends. Germline CDR1 reads MNHEY; CDR2 reads SMNVEV (reference sequence). The rearrangement joins TRBV27 to TRBJ1-2; D perhaps matches TRBD1 (6 bases). The receptor comes from a middle-aged woman with acute or convalescent COVID-19. Sequences were obtained from peripheral blood. Here the CDR3 DNA reads TGTGCCAGCAGTTTTAGGGCCAGGGGAAGAAACACCTTC. It is translated as CASSFRARGRNTF.